Presented here are 28 T cell receptor beta chains from one specimen sequenced in a study of blood T cells in healthy people across ages (dated by TCRdb to the mid-2010s). Preparation of the library involved 5' RACE. The sequencer listed for this sample is Illumina HiSeq 2500. The second PCR ran for roughly 6 to 11 cycles and used a J-beta primer mix along with a sample-barcoded 5' primer. TCRdb reran the public reads through fastp at Q25 and MiXCR, keeping productive beta chains. A single entry per CDR3 protein holds the most common genes and DNA from its merged rows. For this sample there are 800,000 or so distinct CDR3 sequences; around 50% appear just once. Jointly, the top ten make up roughly 18% of the sample. Sequencing was done on a sample of blood. Receptor source: an elderly man in good health.

This clonotype was observed a handful of times. The V call is TRBV29-1, the J call TRBJ1-2, with TRBD1 as a possible D gene (5 bases). V lost 1 base and J lost 6, with 9 bases in between. The germline V gene encodes CDR1 SQVTM and CDR2 ANQGSEA. The CDR3 sequence is 12 residues long. The CDR3 nucleotides are TGCAGCGTTGAAGGGGACTCAGATGGCTACACCTTC. Its translation is CSVEGDSDGYTF.

Of note for this clonotype: One end of the junction varies from germline; a read error may be responsible. The chain recombines TRBV10-3 with TRBJ2-2, with 9 bases that match TRBD1. The CDR3 has 15 residues. Germline-derived CDR1 and CDR2 are ENHRY and SYGVKD. As DNA, the CDR3 is TGTGTCATCAGAACAGGGGGCGCTGACACCGGGGAGCTGTTTTTT. It codes for CVIRTGGADTGELFF.

This chain links TRBV9 with TRBJ2-1; 7 nucleotides agree with TRBD2. CDR3 length: 15 amino acids. Trimming removed 3 bases from V and 8 bases from J; junction bases left unmatched: 11. Germline lookup yields CDR1 SGDLS and CDR2 YYNGEE. The CDR3 bases are TGTGCCAGCAGCGCCGGACTAGTGAGGGCCCATGAGCAGTTCTTC. It translates to CASSAGLVRAHEQFF.

This chain connects TRBV4-2 to TRBJ1-2; tentative D call: TRBD1 (6 bases). Germline V gene data show CDR1 as LGHNA and CDR2 as YNFKEQ. This CDR3 has 13 residues. V dropped 0 bases and J dropped 6 bases, with 8 bases sitting between them. The CDR3 spells CASSQERGDGYTF. DNA for the CDR3: TGTGCCAGCAGCCAAGAGAGGGGGGATGGCTACACCTTC.

CDR3 protein: CSASFVQRGTDTQYF. CDR3 in DNA: TGCAGTGCTAGCTTCGTCCAGAGGGGCACAGATACGCAGTATTTT. The chain is built from TRBV20-1 and TRBJ2-3, with a weak D call TRBD2 (5 bases). The V gene lost 3 bases and the J gene lost 1 base, with 14 bases spanning the gap. The CDR3 is made up of 15 amino acids. The V gene's germline CDR1 is DFQATT and CDR2 SNEGSKA (reference sequence).

Worth noting for this clonotype: A much larger clone sits a single nucleotide away, making a read error possible. The CDR3 is CASSQDLASLNTDTQCF. CDR3 coding DNA: TGCGCCAGCAGCCAAGATCTCGCCAGCCTTAACACAGATACGCAGTGTTTT. The chain combines TRBV4-3 with TRBJ2-3; unclear D gene. The CDR3 is 17 amino acids. Germline values: CDR1 LGHNA, CDR2 YSLEER.

This clonotype occurred a few times. The DNA for the CDR3 is TGTGCCAGCAGTTTACATGCTAGCGGATTCACAGATACGCAGTATTTT. Amino acid sequence: CASSLHASGFTDTQYF. The chain recombines TRBV28 with TRBJ2-3; 7 positions match TRBD2. This CDR3 spans 16 amino acids. CDR1 is MDHEN, CDR2 SYDVKM, per germline. V trimming: 2 bases; J trimming: 2 bases; junction bases outside the gene matches: 7.

The rearrangement uses TRBV25-1 and TRBJ1-2; 8 bases are shared with TRBD1. V was clipped by 6 bases and J by 8 bases; unmatched bases: 8. The CDR3 has 13 residues. CDR1 MGHDK and CDR2 SYGVNS come from the germline V gene. The CDR3 region is CASRGQERCGYTF. Written as DNA, the CDR3 is TGTGCCAGCAGGGGACAGGAACGCTGCGGCTACACCTTC.

J is TRBJ1-1 and V is TRBV6-5, with TRBD1 as a possible D gene (5 bases). The ends were cut back, 2 bases at V and 0 bases at J, with 10 bases in the middle. This CDR3 has 15 amino acids. Germline V gene lookup returns CDR1 MNHEY and CDR2 SVGAGI. As DNA, the CDR3 is TGTGCCAGCAGTTACGACAGTCGGATGAACACTGAAGCTTTCTTT. The encoded protein is CASSYDSRMNTEAFF.

The V gene is TRBV7-2, the J gene TRBJ2-1; TRBD1 aligns across 9 bases. V shed 5 bases, J shed 8 bases, and the junction held 10 bases outside the gene matches. This CDR3 comprises 15 residues. Germline-derived CDR1 and CDR2 are SGHTA and FQGNSA. The CDR3 DNA follows: TGTGCCAGCAGCCAACACGGACAGGGGAAGGATGAGCAGTTCTTC. Its protein product is CASSQHGQGKDEQFF.

The chain recombines TRBV28 with TRBJ1-4; the D gene is possibly TRBD1 (5 bases). This CDR3 has 15 amino acids. The V end lost 3 bases, the J end lost 8 bases, and 16 bases lay between the germline ends. Germline V lookup: CDR1 MDHEN, CDR2 SYDVKM. In DNA, the CDR3 is TGTGCCAGCAGTTTGAGGCAGGGATCGGTCGAAAAACTGTTTTTT. This codes for CASSLRQGSVEKLFF.

This clonotype was seen a few times. The chain links TRBV27 to TRBJ2-3; TRBD2 matches 9 bases. Germline V gene sequence: CDR1 MNHEY, CDR2 SMNVEV (reference sequence). The CDR3 totals 15 residues. V lost 2 bases, J lost 3 bases, and 3 bases stayed unmatched. CDR3 amino acids: CASSLNSGRTDTQYF. The DNA for the CDR3 is TGTGCCAGCAGTTTAAATAGCGGGAGAACAGATACGCAGTATTTT.

This chain uses TRBV30 with TRBJ1-3; D perhaps matches TRBD1 (5 bases). CDR3 length equals 15 residues. The V end was cut by 4 bases, the J end by 0 bases, with 13 bases between. Germline V gives CDR1 GTSNPN, CDR2 SVGIG (reference sequence). CDR3 in DNA: TGTGCCTGGAATACCGGGGGGGGCTCTGGAAACACCATATATTTT. Translating gives CAWNTGGGSGNTIYF.

Remarks on this clonotype: The germline gene is not matched at one end of the junction; a read error may be the cause. This chain joins TRBV7-2 and TRBJ2-7; 8 nucleotides align to TRBD2. This CDR3 has 16 amino acids. Per germline, CDR1 SGHTA and CDR2 FQGNSA. The CDR3 nucleotides read TGTGCCAGCACCTTAGATCCGGGACTAGGGACCTACGAGCAGTACTTC. Translating it yields CASTLDPGLGTYEQYF.

The chain combines TRBV4-2 with TRBJ1-5; TRBD1 agrees at 11 bases. V dropped 4 bases and J dropped 3; count of bases not matched to a gene: 2. The CDR3 is 15 residues long. CDR1 is LGHNA, CDR2 YNFKEQ, per germline. CDR3 sequence reads: CASSRDRGNNQPQHF. In DNA form, the CDR3 reads TGTGCCAGCAGCCGGGACAGGGGGAACAATCAGCCCCAGCATTTT.

The chain links TRBV12-3 or TRBV12-4 to TRBJ1-1; D possibly corresponds to TRBD1 (6 bases). Between the trimmed V and J ends, which lost 7 bases and 8 bases, there was a span of 20 bases. The CDR3 sequence is 14 residues long. The CDR3 DNA follows: TGTGCCAGCACCCTACAGGGCCAATGGCCCGAAGCTTTCTTT. Translation: CASTLQGQWPEAFF.

The sample holds a few counts of this clonotype. The chain has TRBV9 and TRBJ2-3; perhaps TRBD2 as D (6 bases). The CDR3 runs 15 residues. Germline assignment: CDR1 SGDLS and CDR2 YYNGEE. The ends were cut back, 1 base at V and 1 base at J, with 10 bases in the middle. The CDR3: CASSVLATGTDTQYF. CDR3 DNA sequence: TGTGCCAGCAGCGTACTAGCGACCGGCACAGATACGCAGTATTTT.

The chain uses TRBV5-6 and TRBJ1-5; D is undetermined. This CDR3 is built from 15 residues. The ends were cut back, 7 bases at V and 0 bases at J, with 14 bases in the middle. CDR1 and CDR2 from the germline V gene are SGHDT and YYEEEE. The DNA for the CDR3 is TGTGCCAGCTCCGAAATACGTTATAGCAATCAGCCCCAGCATTTT. Its translation: CASSEIRYSNQPQHF. The full variable domain, in which reference TRBV5-6 and TRBJ1-5 provide the parts outside the CDR3, is DAGVTQSPTHLIKTRGQQVTLRCSPKSGHDTVSWYQQALGQGPQFIFQYYEEEERQRGNFPDRFSGHQFPNYSSELNVNALLLGDSALYLCASSEIRYSNQPQHFGDGTRLSIL.

To note about this clonotype: A read error may produce the germline difference seen at one junction end. The V call is TRBV6-5, the J call TRBJ2-5; 8 bases align to TRBD1. The DNA end lines up better with TRBJ2-7; the J call may be wrong. CDR1 is MNHEY, CDR2 SVGAGI, per germline. The CDR3 loop spans 14 amino acids. The CDR3, as DNA: TGTGCCGGCAGACCCGACAGGGGCTCCTACGAGCAGTACTTC. Protein sequence: CAGRPDRGSYEQYF.

This clonotype appeared once. The chain carries TRBV3-1 and TRBJ2-1; weak D call: TRBD1 (5 bases). Germline-derived CDR1 and CDR2 are LGHDT and YNNKEL (reference sequence). CDR3 length equals 17 residues. V gave up 1 base and J gave up 0 bases, with 13 bases separating them. The CDR3 nucleotides are TGTGCCAGCAGCCAAGCAAGGGGCCCCCACTCCTACAATGAGCAGTTCTTC. This codes for CASSQARGPHSYNEQFF.

This clonotype was counted a few times. The chain joins TRBV6-6 to TRBJ1-4; D gene unclear. The CDR3 has 12 amino acids. The ends were cut back, 7 bases at V and 3 bases at J, with 6 bases in the middle. CDR1 and CDR2 (germline): MNHNY, SVGAGI (reference sequence). Here the CDR3 DNA reads TGTGCCAGCAACTCACCTAATGAAAAACTGTTTTTT. Protein product: CASNSPNEKLFF.

The chain is built from TRBV28 and TRBJ1-2; D unresolved. V shed 2 bases and J shed 3 bases, with 10 bases lying between them. This CDR3 has 14 residues. Germline V gives CDR1 MDHEN, CDR2 SYDVKM. The CDR3 is CASSLQDGHYGYTF. For the CDR3, the DNA is TGTGCCAGCAGTTTACAGGACGGACACTATGGCTACACCTTC.

This clonotype was counted a few times. The J gene is TRBJ2-2, the V gene TRBV12-3 or TRBV12-4; D gene ambiguous. The V end was cut by 5 bases, the J end by 5 bases, with 6 bases between. This CDR3 comprises 12 residues. The CDR3 region is CASSTATGELFF. The CDR3 DNA sequence: TGTGCCAGCAGTACGGCTACCGGGGAGCTGTTTTTT.

J is TRBJ2-1 and V is TRBV5-1, with 12 bases lining up with TRBD2. The CDR3 is 16 amino acids. V lost 3 bases, J lost 4 bases, and 5 bases stayed unmatched. Per germline, CDR1 SGHRS and CDR2 YFSETQ. The CDR3 DNA is TGCGCCAGCAGCTGGAGACTAGCGGGAGCTTACAATGAGCAGTTCTTC. This gives the protein CASSWRLAGAYNEQFF.

This chain connects TRBV20-1 to TRBJ2-7; 13 bases fit TRBD2. Unmatched junction bases numbered 3, after V lost 3 bases and J lost 1 base. CDR3 length: 15 residues. Germline assignment: CDR1 DFQATT and CDR2 SNEGSKA (reference sequence). CDR3 nucleotides: TGCAGTGCTAGGAAGGGACTAGCGGGATCCTACGAGCAGTACTTC. Protein sequence: CSARKGLAGSYEQYF.

This clonotype was counted between two and nine times. The chain employs TRBV7-2 and TRBJ2-7; D call uncertain. The CDR3 totals 14 residues. CDR1 and CDR2 from the germline V gene are SGHTA and FQGNSA. Trimming pared 3 bases from V and 6 bases from J, leaving 15 bases between. The CDR3 nucleotides are TGTGCCAGCAGCTTTTTCACGGACCCTTCCGAGCAGTACTTC. It translates to CASSFFTDPSEQYF. Supplemented by reference TRBV7-2 and TRBJ2-7, the full variable domain reads GAGVSQSPSNKVTEKGKDVELRCDPISGHTALYWYRQSLGQGLEFLIYFQGNSAPDKSGLPSDRFSAERTGGSVSTLTIQRTQQEDSAVYLCASSFFTDPSEQYFGPGTRLTVT.

This clonotype was detected a few times. This chain joins TRBV20-1 and TRBJ1-2, with 10 nucleotides matching TRBD1. Germline loops: CDR1 DFQATT, CDR2 SNEGSKA (reference sequence). V dropped 0 bases and J dropped 8; count of bases not matched to a gene: 3. The CDR3 is 13 residues long. The CDR3 sequence: CSARDGQGVGYTF. For the CDR3, the DNA is TGCAGTGCTAGAGATGGACAGGGGGTAGGCTACACCTTC.

This rearrangement joins TRBV5-1 to TRBJ1-1; D gene uncertain. In germline, CDR1 is SGHRS, CDR2 YFSETQ. The CDR3 is 13 amino acids. Trimming removed 2 bases from V and 0 bases from J, with 5 bases in between. This CDR3 reads CASSFVLNTEAFF. The CDR3 nucleotides are TGCGCCAGCAGCTTTGTTTTGAACACTGAAGCTTTCTTT.